This note documents a single T cell receptor beta chain sequence. V lost 6 bases to trimming and J lost 4 bases, with 13 bases between them. The CDR3 contains 13 residues. Germline V gives CDR1 MNHEY, CDR2 SVGAGI. The data derive from a study of somatic mutations in cytotoxic T cells in rheumatoid arthritis. Study overall: Immediately following diagnosis and ahead of any treatment, patient blood (approximately 30 ml EDTA) was drawn.

Some clones are missing from TCRdb's copy, which holds only in-frame ones; the method was immunoSEQ multiplex PCR. The sample consists of 15,000 to 20,000 clones, around four fifths of them appearing once. The origin of this receptor is an adult with rheumatoid arthritis. The rearrangement uses TRBV6-5 and TRBJ2-7; no definite D call. Sequencing used CD8+ T cells sorted from blood. CDR3 region: CASRGRDRYEQYF. CDR3 DNA sequence: TGTGCCAGCAGAGGAAGGGATCGATACGAGCAGTACTTC.